A selection of T cell receptor beta chains follows, all from one sample in a study of T cell changes during pregnancy in multiple sclerosis. Clones were read by immunoSEQ multiplex PCR, and TCRdb kept only the in-frame ones, dropping some. The repertoire has roughly 110,000 clones, roughly 92% of them found once; the top ten carry approximately 1.5%. Specimen: peripheral blood, collected after pregnancy. These receptors were obtained from a female donor with multiple sclerosis, enrolled in a pregnancy study. The CDR3 runs from the conserved cysteine through the conserved F or W. The D gene is left open where the match is weak. Clone size is stated in some rows and not others, as once, few, many or a class when expanded.

cdr3_aa cdr3_nt clone_size j_call v_call d_call
CATAKPTGSFYEQYF TGTGCCACCGCTAAACCGACAGGATCTTTCTACGAGCAGTACTTC - TRBJ2-7 TRBV6-5 -
CASSESDSYEQYF TGCGCCAGCAGTGAGTCCGACAGCTACGAGCAGTACTTC - TRBJ2-7 TRBV10-1 -
CASSLDAATRYNEQFF TGTGCCAGCAGCTTAGATGCCGCGACTCGGTACAATGAGCAGTTCTTC - TRBJ2-1 TRBV7-2 -
CASSLEGLNQPQHF TGTGCCAGCAGCTTAGAGGGCCTCAATCAGCCCCAGCATTTT - TRBJ1-5 TRBV11-2 -
CSVEVAGTSGRARADTQYF TGCAGCGTTGAAGTGGCCGGGACTAGCGGGAGGGCCCGAGCAGATACGCAGTATTTT - TRBJ2-3 TRBV29-1 TRBD2
CASRLAGGQYPPGELFF TGTGCCAGCAGACTAGCGGGAGGGCAATACCCACCCGGGGAGCTGTTTTTT - TRBJ2-2 TRBV7-2 TRBD2
CAWSGLIGYTF TGTGCCTGGAGTGGACTGATTGGCTACACCTTC - TRBJ1-2 TRBV30 -
CASRLAGETGELFF TGTGCCAGCAGGCTAGCGGGAGAGACCGGGGAGCTGTTTTTT - TRBJ2-2 TRBV6-1 TRBD2
CASSPRQFF TGTGCCAGCAGCCCCAGGCAGTTCTTC - TRBJ2-1 TRBV7-3 -
CACEDRDHEQYF TGTGCCTGTGAGGACAGGGACCACGAGCAGTACTTC - TRBJ2-7 TRBV2 TRBD1
CASSAQAPYGYTF TGTGCCAGCAGTGCTCAAGCCCCGTATGGCTACACCTTC - TRBJ1-2 TRBV6-1 -
CASSERLADYNEQFF TGTGCCAGCAGCGAAAGGCTAGCGGATTACAATGAGCAGTTCTTC - TRBJ2-1 TRBV9 TRBD2
CASSHRKLPLHF TGTGCCAGCAGCCACAGAAAGTTACCCCTCCACTTT - TRBJ1-6 TRBV5-8 -
CAWSVRVGGDSTEAFF TGTGCCTGGAGTGTACGAGTAGGGGGCGACAGCACTGAAGCTTTCTTT - TRBJ1-1 TRBV30 TRBD1
CASSLPGAAARGYTF TGTGCCAGCAGCTTACCAGGGGCTGCGGCACGGGGCTACACCTTC - TRBJ1-2 TRBV5-6 -
CASRDRANTEAFF TGTGCCAGTAGGGACAGGGCCAACACTGAAGCTTTCTTT once TRBJ1-1 TRBV19 TRBD1
CASIGTRDRVLAGDPLSYEQYF TGTGCCAGCATCGGGACACGGGACAGGGTGTTAGCGGGGGACCCTCTCTCCTACGAGCAGTACTTC - TRBJ2-7 TRBV2 -
CAISETGTNTGELFF TGTGCCATCAGTGAGACAGGGACGAACACCGGGGAGCTGTTTTTT - TRBJ2-2 TRBV10-3 -
CASSQASLRDTNEKLFF TGCGCCAGCAGCCAAGCCTCCCTCAGGGATACTAATGAAAAACTGTTTTTT - TRBJ1-4 TRBV4-1 -
CASSWVAGTDEQFF TGCGCCAGCAGCTGGGTAGCGGGGACGGATGAGCAGTTCTTC - TRBJ2-1 TRBV5-1 TRBD2
CASSFTGGYGYTF TGTGCCAGCAGCTTTACAGGGGGCTATGGCTACACCTTC - TRBJ1-2 TRBV7-9 TRBD1
CASRDRVNEQFF TGTGCCAGCAGGGACAGGGTAAATGAGCAGTTCTTC - TRBJ2-1 TRBV6-1 TRBD1
CASSWTYNEQFF TGTGCCAGCAGCTGGACATACAATGAGCAGTTCTTC - TRBJ2-1 TRBV7-9 -
CASSKLAGGPDTQYF TGTGCCAGCAGCAAGTTAGCGGGGGGGCCTGATACGCAGTATTTT - TRBJ2-3 TRBV7-6 TRBD2
CSAELDTQYF TGCAGTGCCGAGCTGGATACGCAGTATTTT once TRBJ2-3 TRBV20-1 -
CAWSRGAGTDTQYF TGTGCCTGGAGCCGGGGGGCCGGGACAGATACGCAGTATTTT - TRBJ2-3 TRBV30 -
CASSPHSGTGGYEQFF TGTGCCAGCAGCCCCCACTCCGGGACAGGGGGATATGAGCAGTTCTTC - TRBJ2-1 TRBV4-2 TRBD1
CASSLSRLAGGPGEQFF TGTGCCAGCAGTCTCTCGAGGCTAGCGGGGGGGCCAGGTGAGCAGTTCTTC once TRBJ2-1 TRBV7-3 TRBD2
CAWRTSSYEQYF TGTGCCTGGAGGACTAGTTCCTACGAGCAGTACTTC - TRBJ2-7 TRBV30 -
CARSSPTGSSYNEQFF TGTGCCAGAAGCTCCCCGACGGGGAGCTCCTACAATGAGCAGTTCTTC - TRBJ2-1 TRBV5-3 -
CASRTSGSSGELFF TGTGCCAGCAGAACTAGCGGGAGTTCCGGGGAGCTGTTTTTT - TRBJ2-2 TRBV7-9 TRBD2
CASSHGQVNTEAFF TGTGCCAGCAGCCACGGACAGGTCAACACTGAAGCTTTCTTT - TRBJ1-1 TRBV7-2 TRBD1
CASSQDLLAGSYNEQFF TGCGCCAGCAGCCAAGACCTCCTAGCGGGATCCTACAATGAGCAGTTCTTC - TRBJ2-1 TRBV4-1 TRBD2
CATQADRSNQPQHF TGTGCCACCCAAGCCGACAGGAGCAATCAGCCCCAGCATTTT - TRBJ1-5 TRBV19 -
CASSALGASNQPQHF TGTGCCAGCAGTGCCCTTGGGGCTAGCAATCAGCCCCAGCATTTT few TRBJ1-5 TRBV2 -
CASTFGGGKVF TGTGCCAGCACCTTCGGGGGGGGGAAGGTCTTC - TRBJ2-1 TRBV5-4 TRBD2
CASSQFWRNPYEQYF TGCGCCAGCAGCCAATTCTGGCGGAACCCCTACGAGCAGTACTTC - TRBJ2-7 TRBV4-1 -
CASSQDGAYNEQFF TGCGCCAGCTCCCAGGATGGGGCATACAATGAGCAGTTCTTC - TRBJ2-1 TRBV10-2 -
CAISAGDYSNQPQHF TGTGCCATCAGCGCAGGGGATTATAGCAATCAGCCCCAGCATTTT - TRBJ1-5 TRBV10-3 -
CASSQPDREEKLFF TGCGCCAGCAGCCAGCCTGACAGGGAGGAAAAGCTGTTTTTT - TRBJ2-2 TRBV4-1 -
CASSPQGNTEAFF TGTGCCAGCTCACCTCAGGGGAACACTGAAGCTTTCTTT - TRBJ1-1 TRBV18 -
CASTRRGIAGELFF TGTGCCAGCACGCGGCGGGGTATTGCCGGGGAGCTGTTTTTT - TRBJ2-2 TRBV28 -
CSARLAGVPTSTDTQYF TGCAGCGCAAGACTAGCGGGGGTCCCTACTAGCACAGATACGCAGTATTTT - TRBJ2-3 TRBV29-1 TRBD2
CASSAGQLYSNQPQHF TGTGCCAGCAGCGCGGGACAGTTATATAGCAATCAGCCCCAGCATTTT - TRBJ1-5 TRBV13 TRBD1
CAWSVSRDSQETQYF TGTGCCTGGAGTGTATCCCGGGACTCCCAAGAGACCCAGTACTTC - TRBJ2-5 TRBV30 -
CASSQGLRGRDYEQYF TGTGCCAGCAGCCAAGGGCTTAGGGGGCGAGACTACGAGCAGTACTTC - TRBJ2-7 TRBV4-2 TRBD1
CASSQDNFRYEQYF TGCGCCAGCAGCCAAGATAACTTCCGCTACGAGCAGTACTTC - TRBJ2-7 TRBV4-1 -